The 7 T cell receptor beta chains in this list originate from one sample, sequenced in a study of cytomegalovirus exposure and HLA in healthy donors. The PCR had 60 Vbeta and 13 Jbeta primers. Some clones are missing from TCRdb's copy, which holds only in-frame ones; the method was immunoSEQ multiplex PCR. The repertoire holds about 160,000 clones, roughly four fifths seen once, with 3.5% to 5% in the top ten. The sequenced material came from PBMCs. These receptors were collected from a man in his fifties in good health and CMV-seropositive.

The chain has TRBV5-1 and TRBJ2-1; tentative D call: TRBD2 (6 bases). Trimming left V 3 bases short and J 2 bases short, with 12 bases between. The CDR3 contains 15 residues. Germline assignment: CDR1 SGHRS and CDR2 YFSETQ. As DNA, the CDR3 is TGCGCCAGCAGCTCCGCTAGCGCCACCTACAATGAGCAGTTCTTC. Encoded protein: CASSSASATYNEQFF.

J is TRBJ1-5 and V is TRBV10-3, with D possibly being TRBD1 (6 bases). Trimming took off 5 bases at V and 3 bases at J, with 8 bases between the two ends. CDR3 length equals 13 residues. Germline CDR1 is ENHRY and CDR2 is SYGVKD. The CDR3 bases are TGTGCCATCAGTAGGGGGAACAATCAGCCCCAGCATTTT. Its protein is CAISRGNNQPQHF.

The chain carries TRBV2 and TRBJ2-3, with TRBD1 matching over 7 bases. The V gene end was trimmed by 6 bases and the J gene end by 0 bases; junction bases not matched to a gene: 18. CDR3 length equals 19 residues. The germline V gene encodes CDR1 SNHLY and CDR2 FYNNEI. The CDR3 loop is CASRGQPTQRSTSTDTQYF. The CDR3, as DNA: TGTGCCAGCAGGGGACAGCCAACCCAGCGGTCCACTAGCACAGATACGCAGTATTTT.

The chain couples TRBV10-2 to TRBJ1-5; maybe TRBD1 (5 bases). CDR1 WSHSY and CDR2 SAAADI come from the germline V gene. The CDR3 has 14 amino acids. Trimming took 8 bases from V and 2 from J, leaving 13 bases between them. CDR3 in DNA: TGCGCCAGCTCGTCGGGGGGGGGCAATCAGCCCCAGCATTTT. Its translation: CASSSGGGNQPQHF.

With regard to this clone: A read error may produce the germline difference seen at one junction end. The V gene is TRBV5-6, the J gene TRBJ2-3; possibly TRBD2 for D (7 bases). CDR3 size: 16 residues. CDR1 SGHDT and CDR2 YYEEEE come from the germline V gene. CDR3 sequence (DNA): TGTGCCAGCGGCTTTGTGGGAGCGGGACAAACTCATACGCAGTATTTT. It specifies CASGFVGAGQTHTQYF.

V gene TRBV19 combines with J gene TRBJ2-1; no reliable D call. CDR1 is LNHDA and CDR2 is SQIVND in the germline V gene (reference sequence). The CDR3 has 13 amino acids. Trimming shortened V by 4 bases and J by 5 bases, and 9 bases separated the two germline ends. CDR3 sequence (DNA): TGTGCCAGTAGTACTAGAACCCACAATGAGCAGTTCTTC. It yields the protein CASSTRTHNEQFF.

The chain couples TRBV2 to TRBJ2-7; 9 bases fit TRBD2. The CDR3 is 15 amino acids. V lost 2 bases and J lost 7; bases outside the gene matches: 9. Germline V gene data show CDR1 as SNHLY and CDR2 as FYNNEI. The CDR3 DNA reads as TGTGCCAGCAGTGAAACGTGGGGCGGGAGGGGTGAGCAGTACTTC. Translation gives CASSETWGGRGEQYF.